This T cell receptor beta chain was retrieved from a study of beta chain features in type 1 diabetes. Study results and limitations: The naive, central memory and Treg TCRB repertoires looked more alike in patients than they did in healthy donors.

Concerning this clone itself: Its matching antigen is unknown.

The CDR3 is 15 amino acids. Looked up from germline, CDR1 is MDHEN and CDR2 is SYDVKM. V shed 5 bases and J shed 4 bases, with 18 bases lying between them. All of the isolated RNA was reverse transcribed, so expressed TCRB transcripts were sequenced. Libraries were prepared by immunoSEQ multiplex PCR; TCRdb keeps only in-frame clonotypes and omits some of them. Of 200,000 to 250,000 clones in the sample, about 30% were seen once. The chain combines TRBV28 with TRBJ2-7; weak D call: TRBD2 (7 bases). The origin of this receptor is a man younger than 40 in good health. Specimen: central memory CD4+ T cells from blood. The chain's CDR3 is CASSPLSGGAYEQYF. Here the CDR3 DNA reads TGTGCCAGCAGTCCCCTATCTGGGGGGGCTTACGAGCAGTACTTC.